The 15 T cell receptor beta chains below were found in one sample sequenced in a study of blood T cell repertoires in COVID-19. TCRdb's table, derived via immunoSEQ multiplex PCR, lists solely in-frame clones and lacks some. The table lists roughly 59,000 clones, around four fifths of them singletons, with 5% to 7% in the top ten. Sequencing used peripheral blood. These receptor sequences come from a woman in her forties or fifties with active or convalescent COVID-19.

The chain couples TRBV7-3 to TRBJ1-6, with 8 bases that match TRBD1. CDR1 is SGHTA, CDR2 FQGTGA, per germline. Trimming at V came to 5 bases and at J to 10 bases, leaving 4 bases not matched to a gene. The CDR3 consists of 13 residues. The CDR3 bases are TGTGCCAGCAGCGCGGACAGGGAATCACCCCTCCACTTT. Its translation is CASSADRESPLHF.

The CDR3 here is CASSPYRVSNYGYTF. CDR3 bases: TGTGCCAGCAGCCCATACAGGGTATCTAACTATGGCTACACCTTC. The J gene is TRBJ1-2, the V gene TRBV7-8, with a possible D match to TRBD1 (6 bases). Germline loops: CDR1 SGHVS, CDR2 FQNEAQ. The CDR3 spans 15 residues. Trimming stripped 5 bases from V and 0 bases from J, with 13 bases between.

The V gene is TRBV9, the J gene TRBJ2-5; weak D call: TRBD2 (8 bases). The CDR3 extends over 15 amino acids. Trimming removed 3 bases at V and 5 bases at J, with 17 bases between. Germline CDR1 SGDLS, CDR2 YYNGEE. CDR3 protein: CASSAGGGAWETQYF. CDR3 DNA: TGTGCCAGCAGCGCGGGAGGGGGCGCGTGGGAGACCCAGTACTTC.

The chain is built from TRBV15 and TRBJ1-2, with D unresolved. The V gene lost 5 bases and the J gene lost 8 bases, with 15 bases spanning the gap. From germline, CDR1 is LNHNV and CDR2 YYDKDF (reference sequence). This CDR3 is 13 amino acids long. The CDR3 loop is CATSSRTGSGYTF. CDR3 nucleotide sequence: TGTGCCACCAGCTCTCGGACGGGAAGCGGCTACACCTTC.

The genes are TRBV19 and TRBJ2-7; unclear D gene. The CDR3 runs 13 residues. Per germline, CDR1 LNHDA and CDR2 SQIVND (reference sequence). V dropped 1 base and J dropped 3 bases, with 7 bases sitting between them. In DNA form, the CDR3 reads TGTGCCAGTAGTATAGCCGGGTTCTACGAGCAGTACTTC. Translating it yields CASSIAGFYEQYF.

This chain joins TRBV6-6 and TRBJ1-1; 7 bases align to TRBD1. Per the germline V gene, CDR1 is MNHNY and CDR2 is SVGAGI (reference sequence). The ends lost 6 bases at V and 7 bases at J; junction bases unmatched: 5. CDR3 length: 12 amino acids. The CDR3 DNA reads TGTGCCAGCAGCCCCAGGGGGGATGAAGCTTTCTTT. Its protein product is CASSPRGDEAFF.

This clone has just a few counts. This chain joins TRBV6-5 and TRBJ1-2; the D gene is possibly TRBD1 (6 bases). Trimming stripped 6 bases from V and 4 bases from J, with 18 bases between. The germline V gene encodes CDR1 MNHEY and CDR2 SVGAGI. This CDR3 is built from 15 residues. CDR3 DNA sequence: TGTGCCAGCAGCCAGACAGGCGGCACTCTCTATGGCTACACCTTC. Residues: CASSQTGGTLYGYTF.

The CDR3 spells CASSKRLAYNEQFF. CDR3 in DNA: TGCGCCAGCAGCAAGCGACTAGCGTACAATGAGCAGTTCTTC. The chain couples TRBV5-1 to TRBJ2-1, with 8 bases matching TRBD2. The CDR3 runs to 14 residues. V lost 4 bases, J lost 4 bases, and 4 bases stayed unmatched. The germline V gene has CDR1 SGHRS and CDR2 YFSETQ. Filled out from reference TRBV5-1 and TRBJ2-1, the complete variable domain reads KAGVTQTPRYLIKTRGQQVTLSCSPISGHRSVSWYQQTPGQGLQFLFEYFSETQRNKGNFPGRFSGRQFSNSRSEMNVSTLELGDSALYLCASSKRLAYNEQFFGPGTRLTVL.

The chain recombines TRBV6-5 with TRBJ1-2; D is uncertain. V was clipped by 5 bases and J by 7 bases, with 11 bases between them. This CDR3 is 12 amino acids long. The germline gives CDR1 MNHEY, CDR2 SVGAGI. This chain's CDR3 is CASSTVGFGYTF. The DNA for the CDR3 is TGTGCCAGCAGTACAGTGGGTTTTGGCTACACCTTC.

The rearrangement links TRBV7-2 to TRBJ1-2, with 8 bases fitting TRBD1. The germline V gene has CDR1 SGHTA and CDR2 FQGNSA. Trimming removed 5 bases from V and 8 bases from J; junction bases left unmatched: 10. This CDR3 contains 14 residues. Written as DNA, the CDR3 is TGTGCCAGCAGCGTGGACAGGGATAAAGCGGGCTACACCTTC. This sequence encodes CASSVDRDKAGYTF.

The CDR3 spells CTSSQEGPKRYYGGRTPETV. The CDR3 region has the DNA TGCACCAGCAGCCAAGAGGGCCCGAAGCGATACTATGGCGGGAGAACCCCTGAGACCGTC. This chain joins TRBV1 and TRBJ2-7; TRBD2 was called by the table and not checked on the DNA. TRBV1 is listed as a pseudogene. The CDR3 is made up of 20 amino acids.

The genes are TRBV30 and TRBJ1-1; D is undetermined. V lost 2 bases to trimming and J lost 1 base, with 5 bases between them. Germline CDR1 reads GTSNPN; CDR2 reads SVGIG (reference sequence). The CDR3 contains 12 residues. Here the CDR3 DNA reads TGTGCCTGGAGTCGACAGAACACTGAAGCTTTCTTT. Its translation: CAWSRQNTEAFF.

V usage is TRBV28 and J usage is TRBJ1-1; tentatively, D is TRBD1 (6 bases). In germline, CDR1 is MDHEN, CDR2 SYDVKM. Between the trimmed V and J ends, which lost 7 bases and 7 bases, there was a span of 22 bases. CDR3 length: 15 residues. DNA of the CDR3: TGTGCCAGCATAACATACACCTCGGGGGGGCTTGAAGCTTTCTTT. Residues: CASITYTSGGLEAFF.

This chain joins TRBV7-2 and TRBJ2-7; D is ambiguous. CDR1 is SGHTA, CDR2 FQGNSA, per germline. The CDR3 contains 13 residues. V lost 2 bases to trimming and J lost 5 bases, with 10 bases between them. The CDR3 DNA follows: TGTGCCAGCAGCTTACGGTTGCGCAACGAGCAGTACTTC. Translation gives CASSLRLRNEQYF.

The CDR3 loop is CASSPQSRSGNTIYF. DNA of the CDR3: TGTGCCAGCTCACCACAGTCGCGCTCTGGAAACACCATATATTTT. The J gene is TRBJ1-3, the V gene TRBV18; no clear D. Trimming removed 1 base from V and 0 bases from J, with 7 bases in between. The CDR3 spans 15 residues. Germline V CDR1 and CDR2: KGHSH, LQKENI.